A single T cell receptor beta chain is shown here with its context. The data belong to a study of blood T cell repertoires in COVID-19. The wider study: Both acute and convalescent COVID-19 samples were obtained from the United States, Italy and Spain.

Trimming took 3 bases from V and 0 from J, leaving 8 bases between them. Germline V CDR1 and CDR2: SEHNR, FQNEAQ (reference sequence). CDR3 size: 14 residues. Using immunoSEQ multiplex PCR, the repertoire was profiled, and TCRdb retains in-frame clones only, with some absent. The sample has over 150,000 clones; 76% are singletons. The receptor was derived from an elderly woman with acute or convalescent COVID-19. This chain connects TRBV7-9 to TRBJ1-2, with D tentatively TRBD1 (6 bases). Sequencing was performed on peripheral blood. CDR3 bases: TGTGCCAGCAGCTTCGGGACATCTAACTATGGCTACACCTTC. It specifies CASSFGTSNYGYTF.